This is a list of T cell receptor beta chains from one sample in a study of cytomegalovirus exposure and HLA in healthy donors. TCRdb keeps only in-frame clones here, not all; method: immunoSEQ multiplex PCR. The sample shows about 170,000 clones, roughly 71% of them seen only once. The sequenced material came from PBMCs. The source of these receptors is a girl aged 10 to 17 in good health and CMV-seronegative. The CDR3 runs from the conserved cysteine through the conserved F or W. The D gene is left open where the match is weak. Size tells how often a clone was seen (once, few, many) or the class of an expanded clone, and some rows leave it out.

TRBD1 | few | TRBJ2-7 | TRBV27 | CASRPRDSSYEQYF | TGTGCCAGCAGGCCTAGGGACAGCTCCTACGAGCAGTACTTC
. | few | TRBJ2-7 | TRBV27 | CASSLFSQGLDIYEQYF | TGTGCCAGCAGTTTATTTTCACAGGGATTGGACATCTACGAGCAGTACTTC
. | . | TRBJ1-1 | TRBV21-1 | CASSRRGTTEAFF | TGTGCCAGCAGCCGCAGGGGGACGACTGAAGCTTTCTTT
. | once | TRBJ1-1 | TRBV19 | CASSQTFF | TGTGCCAGTAGTCAAACTTTCTTT
. | . | TRBJ2-7 | TRBV2 | CASTYGGNEQYF | TGTGCCAGCACTTATGGGGGGAACGAGCAGTACTTC
. | few | TRBJ1-1 | TRBV5-6 | CASSLGQMNTEAFF | TGTGCCAGCAGCTTGGGACAGATGAACACTGAAGCTTTCTTT
TRBD1 | . | TRBJ1-4 | TRBV19 | CATSKNRGGNEKLFF | TGTGCCACTTCGAAAAACAGGGGAGGTAATGAAAAACTGTTTTTT
. | . | TRBJ2-7 | TRBV5-6 | CASSKTTYEQYF | TGTGCCAGCAGCAAAACTACCTACGAGCAGTACTTC
TRBD1 | . | TRBJ1-5 | TRBV27 | CASSASGQLGQPQHF | TGTGCCAGCAGTGCCTCGGGACAGTTAGGGCAGCCCCAGCATTTT
. | few | TRBJ1-1 | TRBV11-2 | CASSLEKGFKAFF | TGTGCCAGCAGCTTAGAAAAGGGGTTCAAAGCTTTCTTT
TRBD1 | . | TRBJ1-1 | TRBV2 | CAKTRGQGGTEAFF | TGTGCCAAGACACGCGGACAGGGAGGCACTGAAGCTTTCTTT
. | few | TRBJ2-5 | TRBV9 | CASSAGDGTQYF | TGTGCCAGCAGCGCCGGAGATGGGACCCAGTACTTC
TRBD2 | . | TRBJ2-5 | TRBV29-1 | CSVGRGSPQETQYF | TGCAGCGTTGGGCGGGGGTCTCCTCAAGAGACCCAGTACTTC
. | . | TRBJ1-5 | TRBV5-1 | CASSLGGELGQPQHF | TGCGCCAGCAGCTTGGGGGGGGAGCTGGGACAGCCCCAGCATTTT
TRBD1 | few | TRBJ2-2 | TRBV13 | CASSALRDRGTGELFF | TGTGCCAGCAGCGCTCTCCGGGACAGGGGAACCGGGGAGCTGTTTTTT
. | once | TRBJ2-5 | TRBV5-1 | CASSSHRQETQYF | TGCGCCAGCAGCTCACACAGGCAAGAGACCCAGTACTTC
TRBD1 | . | TRBJ1-1 | TRBV2 | CASTGTDLNTEAFF | TGTGCCAGTACCGGGACAGACTTGAACACTGAAGCTTTCTTT
TRBD1 | . | TRBJ1-2 | TRBV5-1 | CASSLIRGANYGYTF | TGCGCCAGCAGCTTGATCAGGGGGGCTAACTATGGCTACACCTTC
TRBD1 | . | TRBJ2-1 | TRBV5-1 | CASSLDRGLDEQFF | TGCGCCAGCAGCTTGGACAGGGGTCTGGATGAGCAGTTCTTC
TRBD1 | . | TRBJ2-7 | TRBV11-2 | CASSLWTGTYEQYF | TGTGCCAGCAGCTTATGGACAGGCACCTACGAGCAGTACTTC
TRBD1 | . | TRBJ2-1 | TRBV5-1 | CASSSRQGADNEQFF | TGCGCCAGCAGCTCCAGACAGGGGGCTGACAATGAGCAGTTCTTC
TRBD1 | once | TRBJ1-5 | TRBV5-1 | CASSSGQANQPQHF | TGCGCCAGCAGCTCGGGACAGGCGAATCAGCCCCAGCATTTT
TRBD1 | few | TRBJ2-5 | TRBV5-1 | CASSSGTEETQYF | TGCGCCAGCAGTTCCGGGACAGAAGAGACCCAGTACTTC
. | . | TRBJ1-1 | TRBV10-2 | CASKQGPGSNTEAFF | TGCGCCAGCAAGCAAGGACCTGGGAGTAACACTGAAGCTTTCTTT
TRBD1 | once | TRBJ1-6 | TRBV7-9 | CASSYTGDNSPLHF | TGTGCCAGCAGCTACACAGGGGATAATTCACCCCTCCACTTT
. | . | TRBJ1-4 | TRBV6-6 | CASSSTVEKLFF | TGTGCCAGCAGCTCTACCGTCGAAAAACTGTTTTTT
TRBD2 | . | TRBJ2-3 | TRBV7-8 | CASSLDGGTDTQYF | TGTGCCAGCAGCTTAGACGGGGGGACAGATACGCAGTATTTT
TRBD1 | . | TRBJ1-3 | TRBV7-6 | CASSPARTGLDTIYF | TGTGCCAGCAGCCCTGCCCGGACAGGGCTCGACACCATATATTTT
TRBD1 | . | TRBJ2-3 | TRBV13 | CASSWGQGTDTQYF | TGTGCCAGCAGCTGGGGACAGGGGACAGATACGCAGTATTTT
. | . | TRBJ2-1 | TRBV19 | CASSMIDTSYNEQFF | TGTGCCAGTAGTATGATCGACACCTCCTACAATGAGCAGTTCTTC
. | . | TRBJ1-1 | TRBV7-6 | CASSLLTKTTEAFF | TGTGCCAGCAGCCTGCTGACAAAGACGACTGAAGCTTTCTTT
. | . | TRBJ2-2 | TRBV4-2 | CATGTGELAHGELFF | TGTGCCACCGGGACGGGGGAGCTCGCCCACGGGGAGCTGTTTTTT
. | . | TRBJ2-1 | TRBV7-3 | CASSPTGSYNEQFF | TGTGCCAGCAGCCCGACAGGATCCTACAATGAGCAGTTCTTC
. | . | TRBJ1-6 | TRBV6-5 | CASSPRTVLAPLHF | TGTGCCAGCTCCCCTCGGACAGTGTTGGCACCCCTCCACTTT
. | . | TRBJ2-7 | TRBV7-9 | CASSYDSYEQYF | TGTGCCAGCAGCTATGACAGCTACGAGCAGTACTTC
. | . | TRBJ1-6 | TRBV6-1 | CASSEVGTLYNSPLHF | TGTGCCAGCAGTGAAGTGGGGACTCTCTATAATTCACCCCTCCACTTT
. | . | TRBJ1-2 | TRBV19 | CASNEQDEGYTF | TGTGCCAGTAATGAACAGGACGAGGGCTACACCTTC
. | . | TRBJ1-1 | TRBV7-3 | CASSLGGLDAEAFF | TGTGCCAGCAGCTTAGGAGGGCTCGACGCTGAAGCTTTCTTT
TRBD1 | . | TRBJ2-6 | TRBV5-4 | CASRTGESGANVLTF | TGTGCCAGCCGGACAGGGGAATCTGGGGCCAACGTCCTGACTTTC
TRBD1 | few | TRBJ1-1 | TRBV6-6 | CASTGGDRVTEAFF | TGTGCCAGCACCGGGGGGGACAGGGTGACTGAAGCTTTCTTT
TRBD1 | . | TRBJ1-1 | TRBV10-3 | CAISSRDSRSEAFF | TGTGCCATCAGTAGCCGGGACAGTAGATCTGAAGCTTTCTTT
. | . | TRBJ2-3 | TRBV5-4 | CASSLAQTRGTDTQYF | TGTGCCAGCAGCTTGGCTCAAACTAGAGGGACAGATACGCAGTATTTT
TRBD1 | few | TRBJ1-2 | TRBV7-2 | CASSRRWGQVGDGYTF | TGTGCCAGCAGCCGAAGGTGGGGACAGGTTGGAGATGGCTACACCTTC
. | . | TRBJ2-5 | TRBV10-1 | CASSELRLGTQYF | TGCGCCAGCAGTGAACTACGCCTCGGGACCCAGTACTTC
TRBD1 | . | TRBJ1-2 | TRBV10-3 | CAISEESDRSYGYTF | TGTGCCATCAGTGAGGAATCGGACAGGTCCTATGGCTACACCTTC
. | . | TRBJ1-3 | TRBV7-9 | CASSLGSRGYLSGNTIYF | TGTGCCAGCAGCTTAGGATCGCGGGGGTACCTCTCTGGAAACACCATATATTTT
. | . | TRBJ1-4 | TRBV15 | CATKGGQWPNNEKLFF | TGTGCCACGAAAGGCGGCCAATGGCCAAACAATGAAAAACTGTTTTTT
. | . | TRBJ1-5 | TRBV7-2 | CASSPSNQPQHF | TGTGCCAGCAGTCCAAGCAATCAGCCCCAGCATTTT
TRBD1 | few | TRBJ1-2 | TRBV9 | CASSVVADVEGAYGYTF | TGTGCCAGCAGCGTAGTCGCGGACGTGGAGGGGGCCTATGGCTACACCTTC
. | . | TRBJ1-6 | TRBV5-4 | CATGQFNSPLHF | TGTGCCACAGGACAATTCAATTCACCCCTCCACTTT
. | once | TRBJ2-3 | TRBV7-8 | CASSSLSTDTQYF | TGTGCCAGCAGCTCCTTGAGCACAGATACGCAGTATTTT
. | . | TRBJ1-3 | TRBV7-6 | CASSFGQSAGNTIYF | TGTGCCAGCAGCTTCGGACAGTCCGCGGGAAACACCATATATTTT
TRBD2 | . | TRBJ2-7 | TRBV25-1 | CASAQTSGGSYEQYF | TGTGCCAGCGCCCAGACTAGCGGGGGCTCCTACGAGCAGTACTTC
TRBD2 | . | TRBJ2-7 | TRBV6-1 | CASIRLAGVSYEQYF | TGTGCCAGCATCCGACTAGCGGGCGTATCCTACGAGCAGTACTTC